Presented here are 28 T cell receptor beta chains from one specimen sequenced in a study of blood T cell repertoires in COVID-19 (dated by TCRdb to about 2020). The method behind the library was the immunoSEQ multiplex PCR assay. The source is immuneACCESS, and TCRdb retained only in-frame sequences with V and J called. Part of the clones is not carried over; for the studies checked, unresolved V genes explain less than half of this, and the remainder is unexplained. This sample gives 50,000 to 75,000 clones in total; around 92% of them show up just once. Approximately 1.5% of the sample is held by the ten biggest clonotypes. Sequenced sample: peripheral blood. The receptor set was obtained from a man in his 60s with acute or convalescent COVID-19.

The rearrangement links TRBV7-9 to TRBJ2-2; D not certain. V lost 7 bases and J lost 1, with 10 bases in between. CDR3 length: 14 residues. Germline V gives CDR1 SEHNR, CDR2 FQNEAQ (reference sequence). The CDR3 sequence: CASTNGVNTGELFF. CDR3 sequence (DNA): TGTGCCAGCACCAACGGAGTGAACACCGGGGAGCTGTTTTTT. The full variable domain, in which reference TRBV7-9 and TRBJ2-2 provide the parts outside the CDR3, is DTGVSQNPRHKITKRGQNVTFRCDPISEHNRLYWYRQTLGQGPEFLTYFQNEAQLEKSRLLSDRFSAERPKGSFSTLEIQRTEQGDSAMYLCASTNGVNTGELFFGEGSRLTVL.

The chain carries TRBV6-1 and TRBJ2-7, with D perhaps matching TRBD1 (5 bases). The CDR3 loop spans 14 amino acids. Between the trimmed V and J ends, which lost 0 bases and 3 bases, there was a span of 9 bases. CDR1 is MNHNS, CDR2 SASEGT, per germline. The CDR3 coding sequence is TGTGCCAGCAGTGAAGCCTCAGGGATCTACGAGCAGTACTTC. Its protein product is CASSEASGIYEQYF.

CDR3 in DNA: TGTGCTACCGCAGGAGGCTCGGCTCAGCCCCAGCATTTT. This sequence encodes CATAGGSAQPQHF. This chain links TRBV19 with TRBJ1-5; the D is unclear. Germline V lookup: CDR1 LNHDA, CDR2 SQIVND (reference sequence). CDR3 size: 13 residues. Drawing the rest from reference TRBV19 and TRBJ1-5, the complete variable domain is DGGITQSPKYLFRKEGQNVTLSCEQNLNHDAMYWYRQDPGQGLRLIYYSQIVNDFQKGDIAEGYSVSREKKESFPLTVTSAQKNPTAFYLCATAGGSAQPQHFGDGTRLSIL.

The chain couples TRBV5-1 to TRBJ2-7, with 9 bases aligning to TRBD2. The CDR3 covers 14 residues. Germline-derived CDR1 and CDR2 are SGHRS and YFSETQ. Trimming cost V 6 bases and J 7 bases; bases outside gene matches: 11. In DNA form, the CDR3 reads TGCGCCAGCAAAAGCTTAGCGGGGGAAGGTGAGCAGTACTTC. It codes for CASKSLAGEGEQYF.

This clone was picked up a small number of times. The CDR3 is CATSNRGQPQHF. Written as DNA, the CDR3 is TGTGCCACCAGTAACAGGGGTCAGCCCCAGCATTTT. V usage is TRBV24-1 and J usage is TRBJ1-5, with 7 bases aligning to TRBD1. The germline CDR1 and CDR2 sequences are KGHDR and SFDVKD. V lost 6 bases and J lost 6; bases outside the gene matches: 1. The CDR3 loop spans 12 amino acids.

The gene calls are TRBV5-1 and TRBJ2-3; 8 positions agree with TRBD2. This CDR3 spans 16 amino acids. Germline V gene lookup returns CDR1 SGHRS and CDR2 YFSETQ. With 4 bases clipped from V and 0 bases from J, the junction kept 7 bases outside the gene matches. The CDR3 reads CASSAGLASSTDTQYF. In nucleotides, the CDR3 is TGCGCCAGCAGCGCCGGACTAGCAAGCAGCACAGATACGCAGTATTTT.

The chain has TRBV10-3 and TRBJ1-2; no clear D. The germline V gene has CDR1 ENHRY and CDR2 SYGVKD. The CDR3 covers 13 residues. The V end lost 0 bases, the J end lost 4 bases, and 6 bases lay between the germline ends. This CDR3 is CAISESGVYGYTF. CDR3 nucleotide sequence: TGTGCCATCAGTGAGTCCGGGGTCTATGGCTACACCTTC.

The V and J genes are TRBV27 and TRBJ2-2; 10 bases fit TRBD2. Germline CDR1 reads MNHEY; CDR2 reads SMNVEV (reference sequence). The CDR3 is made up of 18 amino acids. J gave up 3 bases and V 0 bases, and 7 bases lay outside the gene matches. Written as DNA, the CDR3 is TGTGCCAGCAGTTTATCGAAAATAGGACTAGCGGACACCGGGGAGCTGTTTTTT. Its translation: CASSLSKIGLADTGELFF.

The sample holds one count of this clone. The gene calls are TRBV19 and TRBJ1-1; TRBD1 matches 8 bases. V was clipped by 7 bases and J by 0 bases; unmatched bases: 10. Germline V gene lookup returns CDR1 LNHDA and CDR2 SQIVND (reference sequence). The CDR3 has 16 amino acids. CDR3: CASTNLTGALNTEAFF. In DNA, the CDR3 is TGTGCCAGTACCAACCTGACAGGGGCGCTGAACACTGAAGCTTTCTTT.

This sequence joins TRBV29-1 and TRBJ1-1; weak D call: TRBD1 (6 bases). Trimming pared 6 bases from V and 4 bases from J, leaving 9 bases between. The length of the CDR3 is 11 residues. Germline values: CDR1 SQVTM, CDR2 ANQGSEA. CDR3 in amino acids: CSVGQITEAFF. CDR3 in DNA: TGCAGCGTCGGACAGATCACTGAAGCTTTCTTT.

The chain recombines TRBV6-5 with TRBJ1-6; weak D call: TRBD1 (6 bases). The CDR3 consists of 14 residues. The V end lost 10 bases, the J end lost 4 bases, and 14 bases lay between the germline ends. Per the germline V gene, CDR1 is MNHEY and CDR2 is SVGAGI. Written as DNA, the CDR3 is TGTGCCACAGGGGCCGAGGTATATAATTCACCCCTCCACTTT. This translates into CATGAEVYNSPLHF.

A single count supports this clone. The rearrangement joins TRBV25-1 to TRBJ2-5; perhaps TRBD1 as D (5 bases). The germline CDR1 and CDR2 sequences are MGHDK and SYGVNS. The CDR3 has 13 residues. Trimming took 1 base from V and 3 from J, leaving 6 bases between them. The CDR3 DNA reads as TGTGCCAGCAGTGAATTAGGGGAAGAGACCCAGTACTTC. Its protein product is CASSELGEETQYF.

The V and J genes are TRBV25-1 and TRBJ2-1; D is undetermined. Deletions cut 3 bases from V and 6 bases from J, with 15 bases between. The CDR3 spans 15 residues. Germline assignment: CDR1 MGHDK and CDR2 SYGVNS. CDR3 in DNA: TGTGCCAGCAGTGATTGGAGTAGGATTGGCAATGAGCAGTTCTTC. This codes for CASSDWSRIGNEQFF.

The V and J genes are TRBV5-1 and TRBJ2-3; no clear D. V shed 0 bases and J shed 6 bases, with 5 bases lying between them. Per germline, CDR1 SGHRS and CDR2 YFSETQ. CDR3 size: 12 residues. The CDR3 is CASSLEADTQYF. For the CDR3, the DNA is TGCGCCAGCAGCTTGGAAGCGGATACGCAGTATTTT.

J is TRBJ2-7 and V is TRBV11-3; 10 bases agree with TRBD2. The CDR3 consists of 15 residues. The germline V gene encodes CDR1 SGHNT and CDR2 YENEEA. With 1 base clipped from V and 6 bases from J, the junction kept 6 bases outside the gene matches. The CDR3 coding sequence is TGTGCCAGCAGCTTAGGTACTAGCGGGGTGATCGAGCAGTACTTC. This encodes CASSLGTSGVIEQYF.

V and J are TRBV6-6 and TRBJ1-5; D is unresolved. Germline V gene lookup returns CDR1 MNHNY and CDR2 SVGAGI (reference sequence). V was cut by 8 bases and J by 4 bases, with 9 bases left in between. The CDR3 spans 12 residues. The DNA of the CDR3 is TGTGCCAGCGCGGCGACTAATCAGCCCCAGCATTTT. This gives the protein CASAATNQPQHF.

Only one count was recorded for this clone. V and J are TRBV24-1 and TRBJ1-5; 12 bases line up with TRBD1. Germline CDR1 reads KGHDR; CDR2 reads SFDVKD. This CDR3 region has 17 residues. With V trimmed by 4 bases and J by 7 bases, 10 bases remained unmatched. In nucleotides, the CDR3 is TGTGCCACCAGTGACCCCGGGACAGGGGGCCTCGGGCAGCCCCAGCATTTT. This encodes CATSDPGTGGLGQPQHF.

The J gene is TRBJ2-2, the V gene TRBV5-1; D not resolved. Trimming took off 0 bases at V and 0 bases at J, with 6 bases between the two ends. Germline V gene data show CDR1 as SGHRS and CDR2 as YFSETQ. The CDR3 has 15 amino acids. CDR3 bases: TGCGCCAGCAGCTTGGGGTCAGCGAACACCGGGGAGCTGTTTTTT. It codes for CASSLGSANTGELFF.

The rearrangement joins TRBV11-2 to TRBJ1-4; 9 bases agree with TRBD1. The CDR3 totals 14 residues. J lost 6 bases, V lost 5 bases, and 4 bases had no gene match. The germline V gene encodes CDR1 SGHAT and CDR2 FQNNGV. CDR3 residues: CASSLRTGDEKLFF. The CDR3 DNA reads as TGTGCCAGCAGCCTTAGGACAGGGGATGAAAAACTGTTTTTT.

The J gene is TRBJ1-5, the V gene TRBV11-2, with D tentatively TRBD1 (5 bases). V was cut by 3 bases and J by 7 bases, with 10 bases left in between. Germline V gene data show CDR1 as SGHAT and CDR2 as FQNNGV. The CDR3 runs to 13 residues. CDR3 in amino acids: CASSLDTQQPQHF. CDR3 DNA sequence: TGTGCCAGCAGCTTGGACACACAACAGCCCCAGCATTTT.

CDR3 amino acids: CASRFGGLMNTEAFF. Written as DNA, the CDR3 is TGTGCCAGCAGATTCGGAGGTTTAATGAACACTGAAGCTTTCTTT. The V and J genes are TRBV6-5 and TRBJ1-1; no definite D call. The germline V gene has CDR1 MNHEY and CDR2 SVGAGI. The CDR3 contains 15 residues. With 6 bases removed from V and 0 bases from J, the gap between germline ends came to 14 bases.

CDR3 in amino acids: CASSKGTRGSGELFF. DNA of the CDR3: TGTGCCAGCAGCAAAGGGACTAGGGGCTCCGGGGAGCTGTTTTTT. This chain joins TRBV7-2 and TRBJ2-2; the match to TRBD2 covers 8 bases. CDR3 length: 15 residues. V dropped 5 bases and J dropped 6; count of bases not matched to a gene: 8. Germline V gene sequence: CDR1 SGHTA, CDR2 FQGNSA.

The rearrangement joins TRBV6-1 to TRBJ1-3; D call uncertain. The CDR3 length is 16 residues. The V end lost 2 bases, the J end lost 3 bases, and 14 bases lay between the germline ends. Germline V CDR1 and CDR2: MNHNS, SASEGT. The CDR3 is CASSEKPITGGNTIYF. The CDR3 DNA reads as TGTGCCAGCAGTGAAAAACCAATAACGGGTGGAAACACCATATATTTT.

The chain has TRBV30 and TRBJ1-3, with 7 bases lining up with TRBD1. The germline V gene encodes CDR1 GTSNPN and CDR2 SVGIG (reference sequence). After removal of 3 bases from V and 3 bases from J, the junction contained 8 bases not matched to a gene. The CDR3 contains 15 residues. CDR3 DNA sequence: TGTGCCTGGAGCGCCGGGACAGCTTTTGGAAACACCATATATTTT. This codes for CAWSAGTAFGNTIYF.

The rearrangement uses TRBV10-3 and TRBJ2-1; TRBD1 matches at 7 bases. Germline trimming cut 0 bases from V and 8 bases from J; bases unmatched to any gene: 10. Germline lookup yields CDR1 ENHRY and CDR2 SYGVKD. CDR3 size: 16 residues. CDR3 sequence (DNA): TGTGCCATCAGTGAGTCCAAAGCGACAGGGCCCTATGAGCAGTTCTTC. Translation: CAISESKATGPYEQFF.

This clone was detected once. The CDR3 nucleotides are TGTGCCTGGAGTTCAGGGGGCAGTCAGCCCCAGCATTTT. It codes for CAWSSGGSQPQHF. The chain has TRBV30 and TRBJ1-5; 8 nucleotides agree with TRBD1. The V gene end was trimmed by 2 bases and the J gene end by 6 bases; junction bases not matched to a gene: 3. Germline values: CDR1 GTSNPN, CDR2 SVGIG (reference sequence). This CDR3 is 13 amino acids long.

The chain employs TRBV7-2 and TRBJ2-7, with 9 bases fitting TRBD1. Germline V lookup: CDR1 SGHTA, CDR2 FQGNSA. This CDR3 is 14 amino acids long. The junction had 5 bases not matched to a gene; V was cut back by 5 bases and J by 3 bases. Here the CDR3 DNA reads TGTGCCAGCAGCCTGGGACAGGGTCTCTACGAGCAGTACTTC. Translation gives CASSLGQGLYEQYF.

This sequence joins TRBV6-5 and TRBJ1-6, with D perhaps TRBD1 (5 bases). The length of the CDR3 is 14 residues. CDR1 and CDR2 (germline): MNHEY, SVGAGI. The CDR3 DNA sequence: TGTGCGAACGGTGTCACAGGAAACCTTTCACCCCTCCACTTT. Protein product: CANGVTGNLSPLHF.